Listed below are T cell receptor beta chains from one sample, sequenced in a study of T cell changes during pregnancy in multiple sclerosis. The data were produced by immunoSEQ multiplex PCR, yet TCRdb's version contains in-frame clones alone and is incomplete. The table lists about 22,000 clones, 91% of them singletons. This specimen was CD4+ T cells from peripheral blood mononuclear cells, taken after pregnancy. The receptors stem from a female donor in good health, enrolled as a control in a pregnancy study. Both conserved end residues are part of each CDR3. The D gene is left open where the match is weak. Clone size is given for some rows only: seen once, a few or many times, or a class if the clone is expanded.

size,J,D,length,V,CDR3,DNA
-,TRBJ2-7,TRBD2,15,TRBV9,CASSVGVAGAYEQYF,TGTGCCAGCAGCGTAGGGGTCGCGGGAGCCTACGAGCAGTACTTC
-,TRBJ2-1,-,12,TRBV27,CASSLSMGAQFF,TGTGCCAGCAGTTTATCCATGGGCGCGCAGTTCTTC
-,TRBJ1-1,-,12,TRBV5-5,CASSLSFTEAFF,TGTGCCAGCAGCTTGTCGTTCACTGAAGCTTTCTTT
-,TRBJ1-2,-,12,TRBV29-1,CSVGRANWGYTF,TGCAGCGTTGGCAGGGCCAACTGGGGCTACACCTTC
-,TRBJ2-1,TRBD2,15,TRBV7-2,CASSIGGVTYNEQFF,TGTGCCAGCAGCATCGGGGGGGTCACCTACAATGAGCAGTTCTTC
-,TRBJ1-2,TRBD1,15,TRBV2,CASSTGTGGDYGYTF,TGTGCCAGCAGTACTGGGACAGGGGGCGACTATGGCTACACCTTC
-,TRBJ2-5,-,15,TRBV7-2,CASSLGTFKGETQYF,TGTGCCAGCAGCTTGGGCACCTTTAAGGGGGAGACCCAGTACTTC
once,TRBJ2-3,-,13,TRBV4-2,CASSHSNVDTQYF,TGTGCCAGCAGCCATTCTAATGTGGATACGCAGTATTTT
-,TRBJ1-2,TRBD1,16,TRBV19,CASSLLQGAQGYGYTF,TGTGCCAGTAGCCTCTTACAGGGGGCGCAGGGCTATGGCTACACCTTC
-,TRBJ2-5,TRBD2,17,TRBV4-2,CASSQEGGLAAQETQYF,TGTGCCAGCAGCCAAGAAGGGGGACTAGCGGCACAAGAGACCCAGTACTTC
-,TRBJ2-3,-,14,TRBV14,CASSRQTSTDTQYF,TGTGCCAGCAGTAGGCAGACTAGCACAGATACGCAGTATTTT
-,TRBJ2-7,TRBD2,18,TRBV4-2,CASSQRPGGGIGTYEQYF,TGTGCCAGCAGCCAAAGACCGGGGGGAGGGATAGGAACCTACGAGCAGTACTTC
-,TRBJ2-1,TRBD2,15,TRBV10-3,CAISMGLAASGEQFF,TGTGCCATCAGCATGGGACTAGCGGCCTCGGGGGAGCAGTTCTTC
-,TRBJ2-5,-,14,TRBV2,CASSDTTVQETQYF,TGTGCCAGCAGTGATACGACAGTCCAAGAGACCCAGTACTTC
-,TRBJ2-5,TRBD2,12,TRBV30,CAWTPGGFAQYF,TGTGCCTGGACCCCCGGGGGGTTCGCCCAGTACTTC
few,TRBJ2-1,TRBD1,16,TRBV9,CASSRTWDRGHNEQFF,TGTGCCAGCAGCCGCACCTGGGACAGGGGCCACAATGAGCAGTTCTTC
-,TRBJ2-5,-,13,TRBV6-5,CASSYRVQETQYF,TGTGCCAGCAGTTACCGGGTTCAAGAGACCCAGTACTTC
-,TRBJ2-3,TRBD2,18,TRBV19,CASSPRPPSGVPTDTQYF,TGTGCCAGTAGTCCCCGCCCCCCTAGCGGGGTACCCACAGATACGCAGTATTTT
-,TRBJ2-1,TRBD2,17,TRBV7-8,CASYLGASGSSYNEQFF,TGTGCCAGCTACCTAGGGGCTAGCGGGAGCTCCTACAATGAGCAGTTCTTC
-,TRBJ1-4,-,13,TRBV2,CASSAGQEGKLFF,TGTGCCAGCAGTGCTGGGCAAGAAGGAAAACTGTTTTTT
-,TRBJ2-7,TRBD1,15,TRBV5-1,CASSLDGQGAREQYF,TGCGCCAGCAGCTTGGACGGACAGGGGGCGAGGGAGCAGTACTTC
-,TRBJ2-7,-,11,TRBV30,CAWSVGTIRYF,TGTGCCTGGAGTGTCGGGACAATTAGGTACTTC
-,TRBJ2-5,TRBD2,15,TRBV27,CASSLGGGALETQYF,TGTGCCAGCAGTTTAGGCGGGGGGGCCTTGGAGACCCAGTACTTC
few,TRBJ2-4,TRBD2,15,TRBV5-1,CASSLSGGVKNIQYF,TGCGCCAGCAGCCTCTCTGGGGGGGTCAAAAACATTCAGTACTTC